Below, 22 T cell receptor beta chains from the same sample are listed, as sequenced in a study of T cells in tumors after PD-1 blockade. Some clones are missing from TCRdb's copy, which holds only in-frame ones; the method was immunoSEQ multiplex PCR. The profile shows 50,000 to 75,000 clones, around 72% of them singletons. The sample in question was PBMCs, obtained after anti-PD-1 treatment. These TCRs come from a human donor with basal cell carcinoma.

The chain combines TRBV5-1 with TRBJ2-1; no firm D call. The CDR3 runs to 13 residues. The ends were cut back, 3 bases at V and 6 bases at J, with 10 bases in the middle. The germline V gene has CDR1 SGHRS and CDR2 YFSETQ. The CDR3: CASSSLVVNEQFF. CDR3 DNA: TGCGCCAGCAGCTCTCTAGTGGTCAATGAGCAGTTCTTC.

The J gene is TRBJ2-1, the V gene TRBV7-9; possible D gene TRBD1, 6 bases. The V and J ends lost 0 bases and 7 bases respectively, with 7 bases between them. CDR3 length equals 13 residues. Germline lookup yields CDR1 SEHNR and CDR2 FQNEAQ (reference sequence). CDR3 protein: CASSLAGANEQFF. CDR3 in DNA: TGTGCCAGCAGCTTAGCGGGGGCGAATGAGCAGTTCTTC.

This clone was picked up many times. The chain recombines TRBV2 with TRBJ1-5; no firm D call. Germline values: CDR1 SNHLY, CDR2 FYNNEI. The V and J ends lost 6 bases and 3 bases respectively, with 12 bases between them. The CDR3 is made up of 14 amino acids. The CDR3 region is CASREIWSNQPQHF. CDR3 nucleotides: TGTGCCAGCAGAGAGATTTGGTCCAATCAGCCCCAGCATTTT.

The J gene is TRBJ1-5, the V gene TRBV19, with 8 bases lining up with TRBD1. The V gene's germline CDR1 is LNHDA and CDR2 SQIVND (reference sequence). The ends lost 5 bases at V and 3 bases at J; junction bases unmatched: 6. The CDR3 totals 15 residues. The CDR3 nucleotides are TGTGCCAGTAGTTCCGGACAGGGCTACAATCAGCCCCAGCATTTT. Translation: CASSSGQGYNQPQHF.

This clone was counted a few times. The chain has TRBV5-1 and TRBJ1-6; maybe TRBD1 (5 bases). Between the trimmed V and J ends, which lost 5 bases and 8 bases, there was a span of 11 bases. The CDR3 is 13 residues long. The germline CDR1 and CDR2 sequences are SGHRS and YFSETQ. CDR3 sequence reads: CASSQGLDSPLHF. The CDR3 DNA follows: TGCGCCAGCAGTCAGGGTCTTGATTCACCCCTCCACTTT.

J is TRBJ1-1 and V is TRBV18; D not resolved. The CDR3 covers 14 residues. The germline CDR1 and CDR2 sequences are KGHSH and LQKENI. Trimming removed 3 bases at V and 2 bases at J, with 10 bases between. The CDR3 reads CASSPPMGNTEAFF. The CDR3 nucleotides read TGTGCCAGCTCACCCCCAATGGGTAACACTGAAGCTTTCTTT.

The chain carries TRBV6-6 and TRBJ2-1; 9 bases fit TRBD2. There are 15 residues in the CDR3. CDR1 is MNHNY and CDR2 is SVGAGI in the germline V gene (reference sequence). With 2 bases clipped from V and 6 bases from J, the junction kept 5 bases outside the gene matches. The chain's CDR3 is CASSYGGGGANEQFF. CDR3 nucleotide sequence: TGTGCCAGCAGTTACGGTGGCGGGGGGGCCAATGAGCAGTTCTTC.

The chain uses TRBV5-4 and TRBJ2-6, with TRBD1 matching over 10 bases. This CDR3 is built from 16 residues. Germline lookup yields CDR1 SGHNT and CDR2 YYREEE (reference sequence). The trim removed 4 bases at V and 6 bases at J, leaving 7 bases unmatched. CDR3 in amino acids: CASSAGTGVKANVLTF. The CDR3 DNA reads TGTGCCAGCAGCGCCGGGACAGGGGTAAAGGCCAACGTCCTGACTTTC.

This chain links TRBV4-1 with TRBJ1-3; D not resolved. Trimming cost V 1 base and J 0 bases, with 10 bases left between them. The CDR3 runs 16 residues. Germline V gives CDR1 MGHRA, CDR2 YSYEKL. CDR3 bases: TGCGCCAGCAGCCAAGGGCCGGGGATCTCTGGAAACACCATATATTTT. It is translated as CASSQGPGISGNTIYF.

Only a few counts were recorded for this clone. V and J are TRBV6-4 and TRBJ1-1; no clear D. This CDR3 has 13 amino acids. Germline lookup yields CDR1 MRHNA and CDR2 SNTAGT. V was trimmed by 3 bases and J by 5 bases, leaving 10 bases between them. This chain's CDR3 is CASSEKRETEAFF. CDR3 sequence (DNA): TGTGCCAGCAGTGAAAAGCGGGAGACTGAAGCTTTCTTT.

The genes are TRBV2 and TRBJ1-3, with D hard to call. Germline V lookup: CDR1 SNHLY, CDR2 FYNNEI. V lost 6 bases to trimming and J lost 0 bases, with 12 bases between them. The CDR3 totals 15 residues. CDR3 nucleotides: TGTGCCAGCAGGCGCAACCTAGGCTCTGGAAACACCATATATTTT. This translates into CASRRNLGSGNTIYF.

V gene TRBV6-5 combines with J gene TRBJ1-5; 9 bases are shared with TRBD1. The CDR3 contains 15 residues. The ends lost 7 bases at V and 2 bases at J; junction bases unmatched: 6. The germline gives CDR1 MNHEY, CDR2 SVGAGI. The CDR3 DNA is TGTGCCAGCATTGGACAGGGGTCACGCAATCAGCCCCAGCATTTT. It is translated as CASIGQGSRNQPQHF.

CDR3 sequence (DNA): TGTGCCCGCTCTACCAATGAGCAGTTCTTC. This codes for CARSTNEQFF. The chain has TRBV7-9 and TRBJ2-1; no definite D call. This CDR3 spans 10 amino acids. The germline V gene has CDR1 SEHNR and CDR2 FQNEAQ (reference sequence). Trimming pared 11 bases from V and 6 bases from J, leaving 8 bases between.

CDR3 amino acids: CAWRVTGGAKNIQYF. CDR3 bases: TGTGCCTGGAGAGTAACGGGCGGAGCCAAAAACATTCAGTACTTC. This chain links TRBV30 with TRBJ2-4; no clear D gene. Germline CDR1 GTSNPN, CDR2 SVGIG (reference sequence). The length of the CDR3 is 15 residues. V lost 3 bases to trimming and J lost 0 bases, with 12 bases between them.

The chain joins TRBV5-1 to TRBJ2-5; no clear D. Between the trimmed V and J ends, which lost 1 base and 5 bases, there was a span of 9 bases. Germline V gene lookup returns CDR1 SGHRS and CDR2 YFSETQ. The CDR3 is 13 amino acids. The CDR3 DNA reads TGCGCCAGCAGCTTGAGTCCCGATGAGACCCAGTACTTC. It specifies CASSLSPDETQYF. The complete variable domain, with remaining parts taken from reference TRBV5-1 and TRBJ2-5, reads KAGVTQTPRYLIKTRGQQVTLSCSPISGHRSVSWYQQTPGQGLQFLFEYFSETQRNKGNFPGRFSGRQFSNSRSEMNVSTLELGDSALYLCASSLSPDETQYFGPGTRLLVL.

CDR3 in DNA: TGCGCCAGCAGCCAAGCAGACAGGGTTTGGCACGAGCAGTACTTC. This translates into CASSQADRVWHEQYF. The V call is TRBV4-1, the J call TRBJ2-7; 7 nucleotides align to TRBD1. The CDR3 consists of 15 residues. With V trimmed by 1 base and J by 5 bases, 8 bases remained unmatched. Germline V gene lookup returns CDR1 MGHRA and CDR2 YSYEKL.

The chain employs TRBV5-1 and TRBJ2-7, with D perhaps TRBD2 (7 bases). V lost 8 bases and J lost 2, with 17 bases in between. The CDR3 extends over 14 amino acids. CDR1 and CDR2 (germline): SGHRS, YFSETQ. The CDR3 protein is CASREGGPTYEQYF. CDR3 nucleotides: TGCGCCAGTCGCGAGGGGGGGCCCACCTACGAGCAGTACTTC.

This chain joins TRBV27 and TRBJ2-2, with D hard to call. The germline V gene encodes CDR1 MNHEY and CDR2 SMNVEV (reference sequence). This CDR3 is 15 amino acids long. V shed 7 bases and J shed 1 base, with 13 bases lying between them. CDR3 in amino acids: CASTPYRMNTGELFF. CDR3 DNA: TGTGCCAGCACTCCCTACAGAATGAACACCGGGGAGCTGTTTTTT.

V and J are TRBV6-1 and TRBJ1-5; no reliable D call. The germline V and J ends were trimmed by 1 base and 0 bases, with 7 bases remaining between them. The CDR3 loop spans 15 amino acids. Germline V lookup: CDR1 MNHNS, CDR2 SASEGT. The CDR3 reads CASSEGRISNQPQHF. CDR3 nucleotides: TGTGCCAGCAGTGAAGGGAGGATTAGCAATCAGCCCCAGCATTTT.

This rearrangement joins TRBV5-6 to TRBJ1-3; 9 nucleotides agree with TRBD1. Germline CDR1 is SGHDT and CDR2 is YYEEEE. V lost 4 bases, J lost 9 bases, and 8 bases stayed unmatched. The CDR3 runs 14 residues. The CDR3, as DNA: TGTGCCAGCAGCCCCAGGGACAGGGAGAGCACCATATATTTT. Translation gives CASSPRDRESTIYF. Full variable domain (remainder filled in from reference TRBV5-6 and TRBJ1-3): DAGVTQSPTHLIKTRGQQVTLRCSPKSGHDTVSWYQQALGQGPQFIFQYYEEEERQRGNFPDRFSGHQFPNYSSELNVNALLLGDSALYLCASSPRDRESTIYFGEGSWLTVV.

V usage is TRBV5-5 and J usage is TRBJ2-1; a weak D match, TRBD1 (8 bases). The CDR3 spans 18 residues. CDR1 is SGHKS and CDR2 is YYEKEE in the germline V gene (reference sequence). Trimming pared 0 bases from V and 1 base from J, leaving 17 bases between. The CDR3 is CASSLDRGGFRSYNEQFF. DNA for the CDR3: TGTGCCAGCAGCTTGGACAGGGGGGGTTTTAGATCCTACAATGAGCAGTTCTTC.

The genes are TRBV7-9 and TRBJ1-1; a weak D match, TRBD1 (6 bases). Germline V gene data show CDR1 as SEHNR and CDR2 as FQNEAQ (reference sequence). This CDR3 region has 13 residues. Deletions cut 5 bases from V and 7 bases from J, with 14 bases between. The CDR3 region is CASSLEGGDEAFF. CDR3 DNA: TGTGCCAGCAGCCTCGAGGGGGGAGATGAAGCTTTCTTT.